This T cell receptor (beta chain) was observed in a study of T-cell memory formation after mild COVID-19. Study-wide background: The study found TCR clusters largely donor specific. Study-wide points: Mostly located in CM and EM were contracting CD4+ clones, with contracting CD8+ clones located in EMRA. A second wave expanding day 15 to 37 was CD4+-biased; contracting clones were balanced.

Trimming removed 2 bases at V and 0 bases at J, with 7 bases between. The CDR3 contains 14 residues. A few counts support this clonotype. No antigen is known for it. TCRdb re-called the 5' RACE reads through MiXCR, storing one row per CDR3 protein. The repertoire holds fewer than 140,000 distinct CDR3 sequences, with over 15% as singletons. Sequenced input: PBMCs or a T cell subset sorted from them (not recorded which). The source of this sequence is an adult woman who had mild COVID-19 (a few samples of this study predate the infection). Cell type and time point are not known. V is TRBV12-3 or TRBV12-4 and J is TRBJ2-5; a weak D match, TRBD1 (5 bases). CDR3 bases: TGTGCCAGCAGTTTACTGACAGACCAAGAGACCCAGTACTTC. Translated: CASSLLTDQETQYF.